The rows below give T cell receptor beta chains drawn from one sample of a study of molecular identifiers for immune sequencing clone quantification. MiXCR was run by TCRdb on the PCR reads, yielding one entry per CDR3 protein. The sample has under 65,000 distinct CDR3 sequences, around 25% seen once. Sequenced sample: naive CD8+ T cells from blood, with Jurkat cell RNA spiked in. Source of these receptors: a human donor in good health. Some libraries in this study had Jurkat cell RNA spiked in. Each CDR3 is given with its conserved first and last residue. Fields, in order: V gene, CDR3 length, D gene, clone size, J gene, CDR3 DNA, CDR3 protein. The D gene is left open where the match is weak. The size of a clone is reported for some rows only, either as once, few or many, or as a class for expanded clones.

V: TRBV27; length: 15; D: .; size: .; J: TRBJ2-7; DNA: TGTGCCAGCAGTTCGGGACAGACACTCGGGGGCGAGCAGTACTTC; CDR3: CASSSGQTLGGEQYF
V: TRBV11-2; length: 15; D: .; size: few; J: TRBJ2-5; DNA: TGTGCCAGCAGCTTTAGTCCAGGGGTACAAGAGACCCAGTACTTC; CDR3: CASSFSPGVQETQYF
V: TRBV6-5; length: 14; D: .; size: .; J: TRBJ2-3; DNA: TGTGCCAGCAGTCTAGGGTCTAGCACAGGTACGCAGTATTTT; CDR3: CASSLGSSTGTQYF
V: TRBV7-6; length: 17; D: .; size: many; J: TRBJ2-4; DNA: TGTGCCAGCAGCCTAGGGCTGGGTTTCGTGGCCCAAAACATTCAGTACTTC; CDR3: CASSLGLGFVAQNIQYF
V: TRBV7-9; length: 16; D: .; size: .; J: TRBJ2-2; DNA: TGTGCCAGCAGCCCCCCGACTAGGACGAACACCGGGGAGCTGTTTTTT; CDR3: CASSPPTRTNTGELFF
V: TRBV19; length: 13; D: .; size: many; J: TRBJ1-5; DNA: TGTGCCACGGACACGGATAGCAATCAGCCCCAGCATTTT; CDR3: CATDTDSNQPQHF
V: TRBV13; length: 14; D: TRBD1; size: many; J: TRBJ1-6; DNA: TGTGCCAGCAGCCCGGGACAGGGTCATTCACCCCTCCACTTT; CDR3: CASSPGQGHSPLHF
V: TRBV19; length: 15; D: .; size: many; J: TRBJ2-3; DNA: TGTGCCAGTAGTATCTCACAATTTGGGGCAGATACGCAGTATTTT; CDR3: CASSISQFGADTQYF
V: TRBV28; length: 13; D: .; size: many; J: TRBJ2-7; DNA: TGTGCCAGCGGGGACCGGACTTCCTACGAGCAGTACTTC; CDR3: CASGDRTSYEQYF
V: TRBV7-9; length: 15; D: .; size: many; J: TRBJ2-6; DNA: TGTGCCAGCAGCTTGACCCTCTCGGGGGCCAACGTCCTGACTTTC; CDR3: CASSLTLSGANVLTF
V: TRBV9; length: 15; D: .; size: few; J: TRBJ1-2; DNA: TGTGCCAGCAGCGTAGATCGGGGACTGTCAAATGGCTACACCTTC; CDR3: CASSVDRGLSNGYTF
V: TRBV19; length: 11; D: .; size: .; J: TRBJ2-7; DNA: TGTGCCGCCCAATACGGGTACGAGCAGTACTTC; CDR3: CAAQYGYEQYF
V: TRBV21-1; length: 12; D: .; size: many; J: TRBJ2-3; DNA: TGTGCCAGCAGCAGCCTCCCAAATACGCAGTATTTT; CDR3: CASSSLPNTQYF
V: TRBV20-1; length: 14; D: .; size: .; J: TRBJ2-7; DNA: TGCAGTGCCACCGGGCCGTCGCGCTCCTACGAGCAGTACTTC; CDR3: CSATGPSRSYEQYF
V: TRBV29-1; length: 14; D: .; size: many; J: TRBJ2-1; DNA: TGCAGCGTGACCCTAGCGCCCTCCTACAATGAGCAGTTCTTC; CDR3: CSVTLAPSYNEQFF
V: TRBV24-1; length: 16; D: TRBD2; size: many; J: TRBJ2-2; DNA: TGTGCCACCAGTGATTTGACTAGCGGAAACACCGGGGAGCTGTTTTTT; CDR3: CATSDLTSGNTGELFF
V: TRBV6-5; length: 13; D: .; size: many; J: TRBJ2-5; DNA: TGTGCCAGCAGTTACTCTCAGGAAGAGACCCAGTACTTC; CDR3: CASSYSQEETQYF
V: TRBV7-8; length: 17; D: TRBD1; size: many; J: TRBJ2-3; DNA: TGTGCCAGCAGACCTGAGACAGGGGAAAGGGCCACAGATACGCAGTATTTT; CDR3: CASRPETGERATDTQYF
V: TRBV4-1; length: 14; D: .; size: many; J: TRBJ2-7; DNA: TGCGCCAGCAGTCTGGACCGGGGTACTCGGGAGCAGTACTTC; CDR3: CASSLDRGTREQYF
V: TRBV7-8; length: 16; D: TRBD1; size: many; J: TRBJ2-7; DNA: TGTGCCAGCAGCTACGGTCCCGGGACAGGGGACTACGAGCAGTACTTC; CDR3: CASSYGPGTGDYEQYF
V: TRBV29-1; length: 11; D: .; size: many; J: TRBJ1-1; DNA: TGCAGCGGTGACACCTACACTGAAGCTTTCTTT; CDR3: CSGDTYTEAFF
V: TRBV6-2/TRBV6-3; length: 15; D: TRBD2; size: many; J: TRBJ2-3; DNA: TGTGCCAGCAGTTACGTCAGCGGGGGCACAGATACGCAGTATTTT; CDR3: CASSYVSGGTDTQYF
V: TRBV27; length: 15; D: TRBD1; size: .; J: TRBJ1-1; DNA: TGTGCCAGCAGTACGGGACAGGGGTATGTCACTGAAGCTTTCTTT; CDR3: CASSTGQGYVTEAFF
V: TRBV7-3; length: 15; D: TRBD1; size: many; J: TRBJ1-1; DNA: TGTGCCAGCAGCTTAGCCGGGACAGAATACACTGAAGCTTTCTTT; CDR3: CASSLAGTEYTEAFF
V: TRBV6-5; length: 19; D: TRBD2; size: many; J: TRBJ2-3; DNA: TGTGCCAGCAGTTACTCGTGGGTCGAACTAGCGGGATCCACAGATACGCAGTATTTT; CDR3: CASSYSWVELAGSTDTQYF
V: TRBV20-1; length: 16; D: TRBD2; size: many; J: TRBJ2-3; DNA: TGCAGTGCTAGAGGGGGACTAGCGGGAGTTGCAGATACGCAGTATTTT; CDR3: CSARGGLAGVADTQYF
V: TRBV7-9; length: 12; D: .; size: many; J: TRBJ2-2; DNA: TGTGCCAGCACCAGCGGTTCCGGGGAGCTGTTTTTT; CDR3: CASTSGSGELFF
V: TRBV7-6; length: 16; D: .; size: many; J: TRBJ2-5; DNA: TGTGCCAGCAGCCCCTTCGCGGGCCCCACTGCGGAGACCCAGTACTTC; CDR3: CASSPFAGPTAETQYF
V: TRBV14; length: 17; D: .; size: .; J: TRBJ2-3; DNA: TGTGCCAGCAGCCAAGATCGTGGAGACTATAGCACAGATACGCAGTATTTT; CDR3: CASSQDRGDYSTDTQYF
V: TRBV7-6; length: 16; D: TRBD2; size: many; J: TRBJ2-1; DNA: TGTGCCAGCAGCTTAGTCGTTAGCGGGGGGGCTATTGAGCAGTTCTTC; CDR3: CASSLVVSGGAIEQFF
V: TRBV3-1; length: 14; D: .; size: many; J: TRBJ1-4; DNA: TGTGCCAGCAGCCAAGAAAATATTAATGAAAAACTGTTTTTT; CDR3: CASSQENINEKLFF
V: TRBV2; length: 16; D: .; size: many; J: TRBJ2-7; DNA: TGTGCCAGCAGTAAGGAGGGGAGCTTACCGTCCTACGAGCAGTACTTC; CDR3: CASSKEGSLPSYEQYF
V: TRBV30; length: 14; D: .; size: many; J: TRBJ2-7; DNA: TGTGCCTGGAGTGCGGGGTTTTATCCTTCGGAGCAGTACTTC; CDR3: CAWSAGFYPSEQYF
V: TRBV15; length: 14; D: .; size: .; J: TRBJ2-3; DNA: TGTGCCACCAGCAGAGGGGTAGGGACGAATACGCAGTATTTT; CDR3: CATSRGVGTNTQYF
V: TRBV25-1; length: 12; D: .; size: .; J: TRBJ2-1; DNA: TGTGCCAGCAGTGGTCAGCGGTCCCCGCTGTTCTTC; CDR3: CASSGQRSPLFF
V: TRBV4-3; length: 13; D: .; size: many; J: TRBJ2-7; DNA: TGCGCCAGCAGCCCCTACAGGTCTGACGAGCAGTACTTC; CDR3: CASSPYRSDEQYF
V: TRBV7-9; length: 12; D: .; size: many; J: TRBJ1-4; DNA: TGTGCCAGCAGCTTAGCGTCGGAAAAACTGTTTTTT; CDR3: CASSLASEKLFF
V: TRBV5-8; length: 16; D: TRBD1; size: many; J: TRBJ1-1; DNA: TGTGCCAGCAGCTTATTTGGGACAGGGGCATACACTGAAGCTTTCTTT; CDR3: CASSLFGTGAYTEAFF
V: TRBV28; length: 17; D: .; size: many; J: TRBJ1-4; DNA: TGTGCCAGCAGTCCCACCCCACAAGGAGGGTATAATGAAAAACTGTTTTTT; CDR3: CASSPTPQGGYNEKLFF
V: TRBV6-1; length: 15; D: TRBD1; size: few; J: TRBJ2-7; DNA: TGTGCCAGCAGCAACAGGGGGCACTTTATGGACGAGCAGTACTTC; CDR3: CASSNRGHFMDEQYF
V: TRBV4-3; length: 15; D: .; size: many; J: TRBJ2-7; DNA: TGCGCCAGCAGCCAAGTCGAAGGCGTGACCCACGAGCAGTACTTC; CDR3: CASSQVEGVTHEQYF